What follows is one T cell receptor (beta chain) and its context. Its antigen is not known. Before the COVID-19 pandemic, during about 2011-2018, CD4+ T cells were taken from unexposed donors. The cells were cultured for around ten days before CD4+ T cells were isolated. Half the medium was replaced with IL-2 medium on days 3 and 7. Assay used: immunoSEQ multiplex PCR; TCRdb lists only in-frame clones, some missing. Among roughly 18,000 clones listed, roughly 87% were seen once. This sample is drawn from a study of CD4 T cells in relation to SARS-CoV-2 and coronaviruses. At the level of the study: No peptide or an HIV-1 Nef peptide pool served as negative control. Study results and limitations: No donor gave both pre-pandemic and post-infection samples. In roughly 60% of donors, memory CD4+ clonotypes crossrecognized SARS-CoV-2 and at least one common cold coronavirus spike.

The CDR3 extends over 16 amino acids. V was clipped by 6 bases and J by 4 bases; unmatched bases: 8. Germline CDR1 is SGHTA and CDR2 is FQGNSA. Source material: CD4+ T cells from PBMCs, cultured in vitro. This sequence originates from a human donor in good health. This chain joins TRBV7-2 and TRBJ2-2, with 10 bases aligning to TRBD2. CDR3 nucleotides: TGTGCCAGCAGGCTACCTAGCGGGAGAGTCACCGGGGAGCTGTTTTTT. Translation: CASRLPSGRVTGELFF.